This T cell receptor beta chain was observed in a study of T cells expressing NK-cell markers. Turning to the study itself: Seven donors tested HCMV-seropositive and one tested seronegative among the eight sequenced. General study results and limits: Where a handful of donors were concerned, these clonotypes also led the CD3+CD56-NKG2C+ fraction. Dominant NKG2C+ clonotypes were found to form roughly 1.0-7.5% of CD8+ T cells in over five donors.

For this clonotype: The antigen is not known.

The CDR3 is 16 amino acids. The germline V gene encodes CDR1 SGHRS and CDR2 YFSETQ. Production of TCR beta cDNA relied on 5'RACE template switching with UMIs. No DNA is given; TCRdb re-called the 5' RACE reads and lists each CDR3 protein once. The sample totals fewer than 400,000 distinct CDR3 sequences; its top ten clones hold around 10%. The specimen sequenced was blood T cells: a sorted CD56 or NKG2C T cell subset, CD4+ or CD8+ T cells, or bulk PBMC T cells (not recorded which). This chain connects TRBV5-1 to TRBJ1-2; TCRdb names TRBD1, which stays unverified in the absence of DNA. This clonotype was obtained from a woman aged 45 to 65 in good health. The CDR3: CASSSEGDSRVYGYTF.